Presented here are 18 T cell receptor beta chains from one specimen sequenced in a study of beta chain features in type 1 diabetes. Expressed TCRB transcripts got sequenced, as all isolated RNA was reverse transcribed. Data came from immunoSEQ multiplex PCR; TCRdb stores just in-frame clones and leaves some out. The sample has around 450,000 clones; roughly an eighth are singletons. The sample comprised naive CD4+ T cells from blood. The receptor source for this set is a woman under 30 in good health.

In this sample, this clone turned up a few times. The chain links TRBV5-4 to TRBJ2-3, with TRBD2 matching 8 bases. Germline CDR1 and CDR2: SGHNT and YYREEE (reference sequence). The CDR3 is 16 amino acids. With 5 bases clipped from V and 3 bases from J, the junction kept 11 bases outside the gene matches. CDR3: CASSPAGTRTTDTQYF. CDR3 sequence (DNA): TGTGCCAGCAGTCCCGCCGGGACTAGAACTACAGATACGCAGTATTTT.

The table lists this clone with a few counts. The chain has TRBV7-2 and TRBJ2-1; no clear D. Between the trimmed V and J ends, which lost 2 bases and 8 bases, there was a span of 7 bases. Per the germline V gene, CDR1 is SGHTA and CDR2 is FQGNSA. CDR3 length: 12 residues. The CDR3 loop is CASSLTGDEQFF. The CDR3 nucleotides read TGTGCCAGCAGCTTAACCGGTGATGAGCAGTTCTTC.

This clone was recorded at least ten times. The chain combines TRBV21-1 with TRBJ2-7; the table's D gene call, TRBD2, was not cross checked with the DNA. TRBV21-1 is marked as a pseudogene. The CDR3 runs to 12 residues. The DNA for the CDR3 is TGTGCCAGCAGCCGCGGATCCTACGAGCAGTACGTC. Translation: CASSRGSYEQYV.

V and J are TRBV7-2 and TRBJ2-7; D is ambiguous. This CDR3 comprises 12 residues. Trimming took off 5 bases at V and 4 bases at J, with 9 bases between the two ends. Germline V lookup: CDR1 SGHTA, CDR2 FQGNSA. This chain's CDR3 is CASSPNKYEQYV. CDR3 nucleotide sequence: TGTGCCAGCAGCCCGAATAAGTACGAGCAGTACGTC.

The chain employs TRBV28 and TRBJ2-5; the match to TRBD2 covers 7 bases. The CDR3 consists of 15 residues. The germline V gene has CDR1 MDHEN and CDR2 SYDVKM. With 6 bases clipped from V and 1 base from J, the junction kept 8 bases outside the gene matches. The CDR3 DNA follows: TGTGCCAGCAGGCCCTCTTGGGGGGGCCAAGAGACCCAGTACTTC. Protein sequence: CASRPSWGGQETQYF.

As concerns this clone: This CDR3 is also generated by other DNA sequences in the sample. This chain connects TRBV4-3 to TRBJ1-2, with 8 bases that match TRBD1. The CDR3 is 15 amino acids. Germline loops: CDR1 LGHNA, CDR2 YSLEER. V shed 0 bases, J shed 5 bases, and the junction held 5 bases outside the gene matches. This CDR3 reads CASSQELGTGYGYTF. The DNA for the CDR3 is TGCGCCAGCAGCCAAGAGTTGGGGACAGGATATGGCTACACCTTC.

The chain links TRBV7-3 to TRBJ2-3; D might be TRBD1 or TRBD2, each matching 5 bases. Trimming took 1 base from V and 0 from J, leaving 11 bases between them. The CDR3 spans 16 residues. Per the germline V gene, CDR1 is SGHTA and CDR2 is FQGTGA. The CDR3 reads CASSLNSGTSTDTQYF. CDR3 DNA sequence: TGTGCCAGCAGCTTAAATTCCGGGACCAGCACAGATACGCAGTATTTT.

This chain joins TRBV18 and TRBJ1-2; D is unresolved. The CDR3 loop spans 12 amino acids. The V and J ends lost 3 bases and 7 bases respectively, with 9 bases between them. CDR1 KGHSH and CDR2 LQKENI come from the germline V gene. The CDR3 DNA reads as TGTGCCAGCTCACCGAAGAAGAGTGGCTACACCTTC. It encodes CASSPKKSGYTF.

This clone has just a few counts. The rearrangement uses TRBV4-2 and TRBJ2-2; D uncertain. This CDR3 has 11 amino acids. Per germline, CDR1 LGHNA and CDR2 YNFKEQ. The V gene lost 4 bases and the J gene lost 4 bases, with 1 base spanning the gap. CDR3 sequence reads: CASSRTGELFF. As DNA, the CDR3 is TGTGCCAGCAGCCGCACCGGGGAGCTGTTTTTT.

CDR3 nucleotide sequence: TGTGCCAGCAGTCAGAACAGGGGGGACTACGAGCAGTACGTC. It codes for CASSQNRGDYEQYV. The rearrangement links TRBV27 to TRBJ2-7, with 8 bases matching TRBD1. The CDR3 consists of 14 residues. The J segment lost 3 bases and the V segment lost 5 bases, leaving 6 bases of the junction unmatched. Germline V CDR1 and CDR2: MNHEY, SMNVEV (reference sequence).

This chain connects TRBV2 to TRBJ1-2, with D maybe TRBD1 (5 bases). CDR1 and CDR2 from the germline V gene are SNHLY and FYNNEI. This CDR3 is built from 13 residues. V was cut by 8 bases and J by 4 bases, with 14 bases left in between. CDR3 loop: CASVLGLRYGYTF. CDR3 DNA: TGTGCCAGCGTATTGGGGCTGCGCTATGGCTACACCTTC.

This clone was seen only a few times. The chain carries TRBV7-2 and TRBJ2-3; D might be TRBD1 (5 bases). Germline CDR1 SGHTA, CDR2 FQGNSA. The CDR3 has 14 amino acids. V dropped 2 bases and J dropped 2 bases, with 8 bases sitting between them. DNA of the CDR3: TGTGCCAGCAGCTTACTACAGGTCACAGATACGCAGTATTTT. This sequence encodes CASSLLQVTDTQYF.

This clone was detected a few times. The chain combines TRBV2 with TRBJ2-3, with 10 bases lining up with TRBD2. CDR1 SNHLY and CDR2 FYNNEI come from the germline V gene. CDR3 length equals 17 residues. The junction had 5 bases not matched to a gene; V was cut back by 0 bases and J by 2 bases. CDR3 DNA sequence: TGTGCCAGCAGTGAAGCGCGACTAGCGGGTACCACAGATACGCAGTATTTT. It codes for CASSEARLAGTTDTQYF.

This clone was counted between two and nine times. V gene TRBV4-3 combines with J gene TRBJ2-1, with TRBD2 as a possible D gene (5 bases). Per germline, CDR1 LGHNA and CDR2 YSLEER. The CDR3 length is 14 residues. Trimming left V 2 bases short and J 10 bases short, with 15 bases between. CDR3 sequence: CASSQHERLVEQFF. The CDR3 nucleotides read TGCGCCAGCAGCCAACATGAGCGGCTGGTGGAGCAGTTCTTC.

The CDR3 loop is CASSFWDISTEAFF. DNA of the CDR3: TGTGCCAGCAGCTTTTGGGATATCAGCACTGAAGCTTTCTTT. The chain couples TRBV7-3 to TRBJ1-1; D gene ambiguous. The CDR3 spans 14 residues. Germline values: CDR1 SGHTA, CDR2 FQGTGA. V was pared by 3 bases and J by 4 bases, with 12 bases between.

This sequence joins TRBV28 and TRBJ2-7, with unresolved D. The germline V and J ends were trimmed by 7 bases and 4 bases, with 14 bases remaining between them. Germline CDR1 is MDHEN and CDR2 is SYDVKM. The CDR3 consists of 13 residues. This chain's CDR3 is CASNGPTLYEQYF. CDR3 DNA sequence: TGTGCCAGCAATGGCCCTACCCTTTACGAGCAGTACTTC.

The chain links TRBV9 to TRBJ2-2; D possibly matches TRBD1 or TRBD2 (5 bases each). V lost 6 bases, J lost 2 bases, and 23 bases lay in between. Germline CDR1 SGDLS, CDR2 YYNGEE. The length of the CDR3 is 18 residues. CDR3 bases: TGTGCCAGCAAGGGTGGGGCTAGCCCCTTAGGAAACACCGGGGAGCTGTTTTTT. Protein sequence: CASKGGASPLGNTGELFF.

This clone was observed a few times. In DNA form, the CDR3 reads TGTGCCAGCAGCGGCCTGGGGATAGCCAAAAACATTCAGTACTTC. Protein: CASSGLGIAKNIQYF. The chain links TRBV7-9 to TRBJ2-4; D gene unclear. Germline assignment: CDR1 SEHNR and CDR2 FQNEAQ (reference sequence). The V end was cut by 5 bases, the J end by 0 bases, with 11 bases between. This CDR3 has 15 amino acids.